The 10 T cell receptor beta chains reported below all come from one sample, sequenced in a study of beta chain features in type 1 diabetes. Study outcomes and limitations: TCRB CDR3s from Type 1 diabetes patients were moderately but significantly shorter in all four CD4+ subsets.

These receptors have no known antigen. Sequencing targeted expressed TCRB transcripts, as all isolated RNA had been reverse transcribed. Sequencing used immunoSEQ multiplex PCR; TCRdb keeps in-frame clones, though not all of them. The sample contains approximately 170,000 clones, around 7.8% of which appear only once. The sequenced material came from central memory CD4+ T cells from blood. These receptor sequences come from a woman between 40 and 50 years old with type 1 diabetes.

This clone was seen a handful of times. The chain is built from TRBV27 and TRBJ2-7; a weak D match, TRBD1 (6 bases). CDR1 is MNHEY, CDR2 SMNVEV, per germline (reference sequence). Trimming pared 6 bases from V and 0 bases from J, leaving 18 bases between. This CDR3 has 16 amino acids. The CDR3 sequence: CASSPSTGTPSYEQYF. The CDR3, as DNA: TGTGCCAGCAGCCCCTCTACCGGGACACCCTCCTACGAGCAGTACTTC.

This clone was found many times. J is TRBJ2-5 and V is TRBV7-3, with 9 bases fitting TRBD1. This CDR3 comprises 13 residues. CDR1 and CDR2 from the germline V gene are SGHTA and FQGTGA. Trimming took 5 bases from V and 4 from J; bases not matched to a gene: 2. CDR3 loop: CASSRGQGETQYF. CDR3 sequence (DNA): TGTGCCAGCAGCAGGGGACAGGGAGAGACCCAGTACTTC.

The rearrangement links TRBV9 to TRBJ1-3, with TRBD1 identical over 8 bases. Germline CDR1 is SGDLS and CDR2 is YYNGEE. The ends lost 4 bases at V and 0 bases at J; junction bases unmatched: 3. The CDR3 totals 15 residues. This CDR3 is CASSPGQDSGNTIYF. CDR3 coding DNA: TGTGCCAGCAGCCCGGGACAGGACTCTGGAAACACCATATATTTT.

J is TRBJ2-1 and V is TRBV19; possible D gene TRBD1, 6 bases. CDR1 is LNHDA and CDR2 is SQIVND in the germline V gene (reference sequence). Trimming removed 2 bases at V and 8 bases at J, with 16 bases between. There are 15 residues in the CDR3. The DNA for the CDR3 is TGTGCCAGTAGTATACTCAGGGGTAAGCGCCATGAGCAGTTCTTC. Translated, it gives CASSILRGKRHEQFF. The whole variable domain, remainder taken from reference TRBV19 and TRBJ2-1, is DGGITQSPKYLFRKEGQNVTLSCEQNLNHDAMYWYRQDPGQGLRLIYYSQIVNDFQKGDIAEGYSVSREKKESFPLTVTSAQKNPTAFYLCASSILRGKRHEQFFGPGTRLTVL.

A few counts support this clone. One end of the junction varies from germline; a read error may be responsible. V and J are TRBV7-9 and TRBJ2-1; D not certain. Germline CDR1 is SEHNR and CDR2 is FQNEAQ (reference sequence). This CDR3 is built from 11 residues. The CDR3 loop reads CASCLLNEQFF. In DNA, the CDR3 is TGTGCCAGCTGCTTACTCAATGAGCAGTTCTTC.

The chain employs TRBV9 and TRBJ2-4; 7 bases match TRBD1. J gave up 6 bases and V 3 bases, and 0 bases lay outside the gene matches. Germline V lookup: CDR1 SGDLS, CDR2 YYNGEE. CDR3 length equals 12 residues. The CDR3: CASSGDRNIQYF. For the CDR3, the DNA is TGTGCCAGCAGCGGGGACAGAAACATTCAGTACTTC.

With respect to this clone: Mismatch with germline at one junction end may stem from a read error. The chain uses TRBV28 and TRBJ2-7; 7 nucleotides align to TRBD1. The V gene's germline CDR1 is MDHEN and CDR2 SYDVKM. The CDR3 totals 13 residues. CDR3 in DNA: TGTGCCAGCAGTTTTGGGGACAGCGTTACAAGGAACTTC. This translates into CASSFGDSVTRNF.

This clone has only a few counts. Written as DNA, the CDR3 is TGTGCCAGCAGCCCAGGGGGCGGCGGGAATCAGCCCCAGCATTTT. This sequence encodes CASSPGGGGNQPQHF. J is TRBJ1-5 and V is TRBV7-9, with 8 positions matching TRBD1. This CDR3 spans 15 amino acids. Germline V gene data show CDR1 as SEHNR and CDR2 as FQNEAQ (reference sequence). V lost 5 bases, J lost 4 bases, and 7 bases stayed unmatched.

This clone has a handful of counts. V usage is TRBV6-5 and J usage is TRBJ1-4; 8 bases agree with TRBD1. In germline, CDR1 is MNHEY, CDR2 SVGAGI. The trim removed 0 bases at V and 7 bases at J, leaving 4 bases unmatched. The CDR3 is made up of 15 amino acids. The DNA of the CDR3 is TGTGCCAGCAGTTACTCAACAGGGGGGGGTGAAAAACTGTTTTTT. Its translation is CASSYSTGGGEKLFF.

This clone was observed many times. The chain links TRBV11-3 to TRBJ1-1; maybe TRBD1 (5 bases). This CDR3 is built from 14 residues. V lost 5 bases to trimming and J lost 0 bases, with 10 bases between them. Per germline, CDR1 SGHNT and CDR2 YENEEA. CDR3 bases: TGTGCCAGCAGCCTACTGACAGTGAACACTGAAGCTTTCTTT. It codes for CASSLLTVNTEAFF.